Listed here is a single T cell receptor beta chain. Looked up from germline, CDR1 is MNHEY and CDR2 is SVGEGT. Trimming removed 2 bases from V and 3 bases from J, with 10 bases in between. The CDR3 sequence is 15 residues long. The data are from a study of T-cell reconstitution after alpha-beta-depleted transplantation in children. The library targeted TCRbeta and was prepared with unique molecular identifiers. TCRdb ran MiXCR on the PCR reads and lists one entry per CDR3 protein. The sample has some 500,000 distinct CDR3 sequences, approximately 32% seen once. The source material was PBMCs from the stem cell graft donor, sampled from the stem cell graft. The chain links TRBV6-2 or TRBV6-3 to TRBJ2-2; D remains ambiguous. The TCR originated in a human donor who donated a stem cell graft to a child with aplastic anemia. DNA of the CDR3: TGTGCCAGCAGTTACAGTGGACGGTACACCGGGGAGCTGTTTTTT. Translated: CASSYSGRYTGELFF.